This T cell receptor beta chain was sequenced for a study of T cell responses to AZD1222 COVID-19 vaccine. Overall study findings and caveats: Recipients of AZD1222 seropositive at baseline numbered only five or six. Increased Spike-specific TCR breadth and depth were observed after two AZD1222 doses. The peak T cell response came first, and repertoires were sampled only after it. Among spike-specific TCRs, nearly half reportedly target unmutated variant regions.

Turning to this clone: Its matching antigen is unknown.

From germline, CDR1 is LGHNA and CDR2 YNFKEQ. The length of the CDR3 is 15 residues. Germline trimming cut 2 bases from V and 4 bases from J; bases unmatched to any gene: 7. Produced via immunoSEQ multiplex PCR; TCRdb's table is partial and in-frame only. Of 100,000 or so clones listed, 82% are singletons. The clonotype originates from an adult in good health. This specimen was peripheral blood, taken on day 0 of AZD1222 vaccination. J is TRBJ2-7 and V is TRBV4-2; 8 bases map to TRBD1. The CDR3 DNA follows: TGTGCCAGCAGCCAACTGGGACAGGAGTTTTACGAGCAGTACTTC. Its translation: CASSQLGQEFYEQYF.